Listed here are 25 T cell receptor beta chains from one sample, sequenced in a study of blood T cell repertoires in COVID-19. Using immunoSEQ multiplex PCR, the repertoire was profiled, and TCRdb retains in-frame clones only, with some absent. The sample holds about 130,000 clones, more than 80% seen once. Source material: peripheral blood. The receptor set was obtained from a human donor in a cohort sampled during active COVID-19.

This rearrangement joins TRBV9 to TRBJ2-3, with a possible D match to TRBD2 (7 bases). The CDR3 consists of 15 residues. V lost 6 bases and J 2 bases, leaving 16 bases between the germline ends. The germline V gene has CDR1 SGDLS and CDR2 YYNGEE. The CDR3 region has the DNA TGTGCCAGCAAGGAACGGGGGGCGATCACAGATACGCAGTATTTT. Its translation: CASKERGAITDTQYF.

The chain recombines TRBV10-3 with TRBJ1-1; maybe TRBD1 (5 bases). Deletions cut 8 bases from V and 1 base from J, with 11 bases between. CDR1 ENHRY and CDR2 SYGVKD come from the germline V gene. The CDR3 sequence is 13 residues long. The CDR3 here is CAIGGGTNTEAFF. The CDR3 nucleotides are TGTGCCATCGGGGGGGGTACGAACACTGAAGCTTTCTTT.

The chain carries TRBV9 and TRBJ2-1, with 10 bases aligning to TRBD1. The length of the CDR3 is 13 residues. CDR1 and CDR2 (germline): SGDLS, YYNGEE. The junction had 6 bases not matched to a gene; V was cut back by 7 bases and J by 8 bases. Here the CDR3 DNA reads TGTGCCAGCGGGGACAGGGGAGACGATGAGCAGTTCTTC. This gives the protein CASGDRGDDEQFF. Complete variable domain (other parts from reference TRBV9 and TRBJ2-1): DSGVTQTPKHLITATGQRVTLRCSPRSGDLSVYWYQQSLDQGLQFLIQYYNGEERAKGNILERFSAQQFPDLHSELNLSSLELGDSALYFCASGDRGDDEQFFGPGTRLTVL.

This sequence joins TRBV24-1 and TRBJ2-1, with D maybe TRBD2 (5 bases). The V end was cut by 4 bases, the J end by 2 bases, with 14 bases between. The CDR3 extends over 16 amino acids. Looked up from germline, CDR1 is KGHDR and CDR2 is SFDVKD. CDR3 in DNA: TGTGCCACCAGTGACAATCGGCGGGCCCCCTACAATGAGCAGTTCTTC. The encoded protein is CATSDNRRAPYNEQFF.

The rearrangement links TRBV2 to TRBJ1-5; TRBD1 matches at 9 bases. Unmatched junction bases numbered 1, after V lost 4 bases and J lost 3 bases. Looked up from germline, CDR1 is SNHLY and CDR2 is FYNNEI. The CDR3 runs 14 residues. CDR3 DNA: TGTGCCAGCAGTGGGGACAGGGTCAATCAGCCCCAGCATTTT. Its translation: CASSGDRVNQPQHF. The variable domain in full, completed from reference TRBV2 and TRBJ1-5, reads EPEVTQTPSHQVTQMGQEVILRCVPISNHLYFYWYRQILGQKVEFLVSFYNNEISEKSEIFDDQFSVERPDGSNFTLKIRSTKLEDSAMYFCASSGDRVNQPQHFGDGTRLSIL.

V and J are TRBV7-2 and TRBJ2-1; the match to TRBD2 covers 11 bases. There are 17 residues in the CDR3. CDR1 is SGHTA, CDR2 FQGNSA, per germline. Trimming cost V 2 bases and J 8 bases; bases outside gene matches: 11. The CDR3 here is CASSLHSGLAGGDEQFF. CDR3 DNA: TGTGCCAGCAGCTTACACTCCGGGCTAGCGGGGGGCGATGAGCAGTTCTTC.

V is TRBV9 and J is TRBJ2-7; a weak D match, TRBD1 (7 bases). V shed 4 bases and J shed 4 bases, with 21 bases lying between them. The length of the CDR3 is 16 residues. The germline CDR1 and CDR2 sequences are SGDLS and YYNGEE. DNA of the CDR3: TGTGCCAGCAGCTATACAGCAGGGGGGTCCCCTTACGAGCAGTACTTC. Translation gives CASSYTAGGSPYEQYF.

The chain joins TRBV15 to TRBJ1-4; D perhaps matches TRBD1 (6 bases). Trimming stripped 1 base from V and 5 bases from J, with 11 bases between. Per the germline V gene, CDR1 is LNHNV and CDR2 is YYDKDF (reference sequence). The CDR3 extends over 15 amino acids. The CDR3 protein is CATSRAQGPNEKLFF. DNA for the CDR3: TGTGCCACCAGCAGAGCGCAGGGGCCCAATGAAAAACTGTTTTTT. Full variable domain (remainder filled in from reference TRBV15 and TRBJ1-4): DAMVIQNPRYQVTQFGKPVTLSCSQTLNHNVMYWYQQKSSQAPKLLFHYYDKDFNNEADTPDNFQSRRPNTSFCFLDIRSPGLGDTAMYLCATSRAQGPNEKLFFGSGTQLSVL.

The gene calls are TRBV5-1 and TRBJ2-2; 8 bases line up with TRBD1. Germline V gene lookup returns CDR1 SGHRS and CDR2 YFSETQ. This CDR3 has 18 residues. The V gene end was trimmed by 0 bases and the J gene end by 8 bases; junction bases not matched to a gene: 15. The CDR3 loop is CASSLEGTGQGLGGELFF. DNA of the CDR3: TGCGCCAGCAGCTTGGAAGGCACTGGACAGGGTCTGGGTGGGGAGCTGTTTTTT.

The chain employs TRBV18 and TRBJ1-5, with 12 bases matching TRBD1. V was clipped by 6 bases and J by 6 bases; unmatched bases: 6. Germline V CDR1 and CDR2: KGHSH, LQKENI. The CDR3 is made up of 15 amino acids. Here the CDR3 reads CASSPGTGGFQPQHF. CDR3 DNA sequence: TGTGCCAGCTCCCCTGGGACAGGGGGCTTTCAGCCCCAGCATTTT.

The CDR3 sequence is CASSLALGNTIYF. In DNA, the CDR3 is TGTGCCAGCAGCCTTGCGTTAGGAAACACCATATATTTT. The chain joins TRBV9 to TRBJ1-3, with D uncertain. CDR1 is SGDLS, CDR2 YYNGEE, per germline. V was shortened by 4 bases and J by 4 bases, with 9 bases between the two germline ends. The CDR3 loop spans 13 amino acids.

The chain employs TRBV5-4 and TRBJ2-3, with 10 bases lining up with TRBD2. The CDR3 loop spans 18 amino acids. With V trimmed by 4 bases and J by 0 bases, 11 bases remained unmatched. Germline CDR1 SGHNT, CDR2 YYREEE (reference sequence). The CDR3 region is CASSGPRLAGASTDTQYF. CDR3 nucleotides: TGTGCCAGCAGCGGCCCCAGGCTAGCGGGGGCCAGCACAGATACGCAGTATTTT.

The chain joins TRBV18 to TRBJ2-5, with D maybe TRBD1 (5 bases). The CDR3 covers 13 residues. CDR1 KGHSH and CDR2 LQKENI come from the germline V gene. Trimming removed 6 bases at V and 5 bases at J, with 13 bases between. The CDR3 loop is CASSPQGYETQYF. The CDR3 coding sequence is TGTGCCAGCTCGCCCCAGGGTTACGAGACCCAGTACTTC.

The V gene is TRBV7-3, the J gene TRBJ2-6, with D perhaps matching TRBD1 (5 bases). Deletions cut 3 bases from V and 4 bases from J, with 10 bases between. The CDR3 spans 15 residues. Per germline, CDR1 SGHTA and CDR2 FQGTGA. The CDR3 loop is CASSFRGAGANVLTF. DNA of the CDR3: TGTGCCAGCAGCTTTCGTGGGGCCGGGGCCAACGTCCTGACTTTC.

This chain joins TRBV19 and TRBJ1-1, with 9 bases matching TRBD1. In germline, CDR1 is LNHDA, CDR2 SQIVND (reference sequence). This CDR3 is built from 14 residues. J gave up 11 bases and V 5 bases, and 12 bases lay outside the gene matches. CDR3 sequence (DNA): TGTGCCAGTAGTTTTCGGACAGGGGTCGGTGGGGCTTTCTTT. Protein product: CASSFRTGVGGAFF.

V gene TRBV9 combines with J gene TRBJ1-2; D not certain. Germline CDR1 reads SGDLS; CDR2 reads YYNGEE. The CDR3 is 14 residues long. Trimming took off 0 bases at V and 6 bases at J, with 12 bases between the two ends. This CDR3 is CASSVGGGLDGYTF. The DNA for the CDR3 is TGTGCCAGCAGCGTAGGCGGAGGTCTGGATGGCTACACCTTC.

V usage is TRBV7-8 and J usage is TRBJ1-1; 9 nucleotides match TRBD1. There are 15 residues in the CDR3. J gave up 1 base and V 6 bases, and 6 bases lay outside the gene matches. Per germline, CDR1 SGHVS and CDR2 FQNEAQ. CDR3 coding DNA: TGTGCCAGCAGAAAATGGACAGGGGCGAACACTGAAGCTTTCTTT. Its translation: CASRKWTGANTEAFF. Variable domain in full (rest from reference TRBV7-8 and TRBJ1-1): GAGVSQSPRYKVAKRGQDVALRCDPISGHVSLFWYQQALGQGPEFLTYFQNEAQLDKSGLPSDRFFAERPEGSVSTLKIQRTQQEDSAVYLCASRKWTGANTEAFFGQGTRLTVV.

This chain joins TRBV7-6 and TRBJ2-3; TRBD2 matches 7 bases. Trimming took 1 base from V and 4 from J; bases not matched to a gene: 11. This CDR3 comprises 17 residues. Germline CDR1 SGHVS, CDR2 FNYEAQ. This CDR3 is CASSLGLGGRTPDTQYF. The CDR3 coding sequence is TGTGCCAGCAGCTTAGGACTAGGCGGGAGAACCCCAGATACGCAGTATTTT.

The chain has TRBV6-2 or TRBV6-3 and TRBJ2-3, with 8 bases aligning to TRBD2. Looked up from germline, CDR1 is MNHEY and CDR2 is SVGEGT. This CDR3 spans 17 amino acids. V lost 0 bases, J lost 0 bases, and 5 bases stayed unmatched. CDR3 sequence: CASSYSIASGSTDTQYF. The DNA of the CDR3 is TGTGCCAGCAGTTACTCGATTGCTAGCGGGAGCACAGATACGCAGTATTTT.

The V call is TRBV3-1 (or the pseudogene TRBV3-2), the J call TRBJ1-1, with TRBD1 as a possible D gene (5 bases). V was clipped by 1 base and J by 5 bases, with 8 bases between them. The CDR3 contains 13 residues. Per germline, CDR1 LGHDT and CDR2 YNNKEL (reference sequence). The CDR3 region is CASSQAGGTEAFF. CDR3 DNA sequence: TGTGCCAGCAGCCAAGCGGGGGGGACTGAAGCTTTCTTT.

This clone was recorded a few times. The chain uses TRBV3-1 (or the pseudogene TRBV3-2) and TRBJ2-5; D is perhaps TRBD2 (5 bases). The germline CDR1 and CDR2 sequences are LGHDT and YNNKEL (reference sequence). The CDR3 covers 13 residues. Trimming left V 4 bases short and J 8 bases short, with 14 bases between. The DNA for the CDR3 is TGTGCCAGCAGCCGGGGAACTAGGAACACCCAGTACTTC. The encoded protein is CASSRGTRNTQYF.

This clone was counted a few times. This sequence joins TRBV7-9 and TRBJ1-1; TRBD1 is a possible D gene (5 bases). Trimming stripped 5 bases from V and 1 base from J, with 11 bases between. The CDR3 extends over 14 amino acids. From germline, CDR1 is SEHNR and CDR2 FQNEAQ (reference sequence). The DNA for the CDR3 is TGTGCCAGCAGCGACCAGGGAGGGAACACTGAAGCTTTCTTT. It is translated as CASSDQGGNTEAFF.

J is TRBJ2-5 and V is TRBV19; 9 nucleotides line up with TRBD1. The CDR3 has 16 amino acids. Germline V lookup: CDR1 LNHDA, CDR2 SQIVND (reference sequence). The V segment lost 5 bases and the J segment 5 bases; nucleotides outside the gene matches: 12. The CDR3 here is CASSGPRDREGETQYF. CDR3 DNA sequence: TGTGCCAGTAGTGGTCCCCGGGACAGGGAGGGGGAGACCCAGTACTTC.

The J gene is TRBJ2-1, the V gene TRBV19; no firm D call. Trimming removed 4 bases from V and 6 bases from J, with 7 bases in between. CDR1 is LNHDA, CDR2 SQIVND, per germline (reference sequence). The CDR3 spans 12 residues. The CDR3 region is CASSTRGNEQFF. The CDR3 DNA follows: TGTGCCAGTAGTACTAGAGGCAATGAGCAGTTCTTC.

This chain links TRBV6-5 with TRBJ1-1; tentative D call: TRBD1 (5 bases). CDR1 is MNHEY and CDR2 is SVGAGI in the germline V gene. The germline V and J ends were trimmed by 0 bases and 4 bases, with 12 bases remaining between them. The CDR3 totals 15 residues. The CDR3: CASSYSGGGGTEAFF. The CDR3 DNA follows: TGTGCCAGCAGTTACTCAGGTGGCGGGGGCACTGAAGCTTTCTTT.